Following are 26 T cell receptor beta chains from one sample sequenced in a study of T cells in tuberculosis. Time point here: new active TB diagnosis, blood taken before or within 7 days of starting treatment. The protocol was immunoSEQ multiplex PCR, while the TCRdb copy is restricted to in-frame clones and leaves out a portion. This table has roughly 34,000 clones, 86% appearing once. This specimen was PBMCs, taken at tuberculosis diagnosis. The receptors were gathered from an adult with tuberculosis.

This sequence joins TRBV14 and TRBJ2-3; D gene ambiguous. V lost 7 bases to trimming and J lost 3 bases, with 11 bases between them. This CDR3 is built from 13 residues. CDR1 and CDR2 from the germline V gene are SGHDN and FVKESK. The DNA for the CDR3 is TGTGCCAGCACCCGCGCGCGAACAGATACGCAGTATTTT. This translates into CASTRARTDTQYF.

V gene TRBV12-5 combines with J gene TRBJ2-7; D ambiguous. The germline V gene encodes CDR1 LGHNT and CDR2 FRNRAP. Trimming left V 5 bases short and J 4 bases short, with 21 bases between. The CDR3 totals 16 residues. The CDR3 region is CASGQAYPLPSYEQYF. CDR3 sequence (DNA): TGTGCTAGTGGTCAGGCTTATCCTCTCCCCTCTTACGAGCAGTACTTC.

This chain connects TRBV6-1 to TRBJ1-1; D call uncertain. From germline, CDR1 is MNHNS and CDR2 SASEGT. The CDR3 extends over 12 amino acids. V was cut by 2 bases and J by 11 bases, with 12 bases left in between. CDR3 bases: TGTGCCAGCAGTGAACCCCTTCACGGGGCTTTCTTT. The encoded protein is CASSEPLHGAFF.

The chain recombines TRBV29-1 with TRBJ2-3, with D tentatively TRBD2 (5 bases). V lost 4 bases and J lost 0, with 11 bases in between. The CDR3 is 14 amino acids. The germline V gene has CDR1 SQVTM and CDR2 ANQGSEA. The CDR3 sequence is CSVGASGSTDTQYF. The CDR3 coding sequence is TGCAGCGTTGGGGCGAGCGGAAGCACAGATACGCAGTATTTT.

The gene calls are TRBV30 and TRBJ2-1; tentatively, D is TRBD2 (6 bases). The CDR3 length is 14 residues. V was shortened by 3 bases and J by 7 bases, with 16 bases between the two germline ends. Germline loops: CDR1 GTSNPN, CDR2 SVGIG (reference sequence). Written as DNA, the CDR3 is TGTGCCTGGAGCCCAGGGCGGGGACGGAATGAGCAGTTCTTC. Translated, it gives CAWSPGRGRNEQFF.

The chain is built from TRBV4-2 and TRBJ2-2; 13 bases agree with TRBD2. The CDR3 has 17 residues. CDR1 and CDR2 from the germline V gene are LGHNA and YNFKEQ. J lost 3 bases, V lost 4 bases, and 5 bases had no gene match. CDR3 DNA sequence: TGTGCCAGCAGCCCGGGTACTAGCGGGAGGGACACCGGGGAGCTGTTTTTT. Amino acids: CASSPGTSGRDTGELFF.

V is TRBV28 and J is TRBJ1-1; D is unresolved. V dropped 4 bases and J dropped 0 bases, with 9 bases sitting between them. CDR1 is MDHEN and CDR2 is SYDVKM in the germline V gene. The CDR3 contains 14 residues. The CDR3 region is CASSSPTVNTEAFF. CDR3 DNA sequence: TGTGCCAGCAGTTCCCCGACTGTGAACACTGAAGCTTTCTTT.

The gene calls are TRBV28 and TRBJ1-3; 9 bases fit TRBD1. The CDR3 has 14 amino acids. Per the germline V gene, CDR1 is MDHEN and CDR2 is SYDVKM. V was pared by 6 bases and J by 8 bases, with 8 bases of the junction left unmatched. CDR3 in amino acids: CASRSTGGGYTIYF. As DNA, the CDR3 is TGTGCCAGCAGATCGACAGGGGGAGGTTACACCATATATTTT.

The chain employs TRBV6-1 and TRBJ2-7; 9 bases are shared with TRBD1. The trim removed 8 bases at V and 2 bases at J, leaving 10 bases unmatched. This CDR3 spans 15 amino acids. CDR1 is MNHNS and CDR2 is SASEGT in the germline V gene. The CDR3 sequence is CASVEQGANPYEQYF. DNA for the CDR3: TGTGCCAGCGTTGAACAGGGGGCTAACCCCTACGAGCAGTACTTC.

This clone is labeled as medium-sized. This chain uses TRBV6-1 with TRBJ2-7; 8 nucleotides line up with TRBD1. CDR3 length: 15 amino acids. With V trimmed by 1 base and J by 1 base, 3 bases remained unmatched. Germline V CDR1 and CDR2: MNHNS, SASEGT. The CDR3, as DNA: TGTGCCAGCAGTGAAGGACAGGGGTCATCCTACGAGCAGTACTTC. This gives the protein CASSEGQGSSYEQYF.

This clone was found once. The CDR3 bases are TGTGCCAGCAGCGGGACAGGGTCCTACGAGCAGTACTTC. Residues: CASSGTGSYEQYF. This chain uses TRBV14 with TRBJ2-7; 9 bases align to TRBD1. J gave up 1 base and V 5 bases, and 0 bases lay outside the gene matches. The CDR3 contains 13 residues. From germline, CDR1 is SGHDN and CDR2 FVKESK.

The V gene is TRBV30, the J gene TRBJ2-1; 11 positions agree with TRBD2. The CDR3 has 15 amino acids. Per germline, CDR1 GTSNPN and CDR2 SVGIG (reference sequence). V lost 0 bases and J lost 5; bases outside the gene matches: 3. The CDR3 is CAWSVLAGVHNEQFF. The CDR3 nucleotides are TGTGCCTGGAGTGTACTAGCGGGAGTACACAATGAGCAGTTCTTC.

V gene TRBV7-3 combines with J gene TRBJ2-7; 10 bases match TRBD1. Germline assignment: CDR1 SGHTA and CDR2 FQGTGA. V lost 0 bases and J lost 5; bases outside the gene matches: 10. The CDR3 covers 17 residues. CDR3 nucleotides: TGTGCCAGCAGCTTAACGGGAGCCGGGACAGGGGTAAACGAGCAGTACTTC. Translating gives CASSLTGAGTGVNEQYF.

The chain is built from TRBV7-9 and TRBJ2-6; D might be TRBD1 (5 bases). Per the germline V gene, CDR1 is SEHNR and CDR2 is FQNEAQ (reference sequence). The CDR3 spans 14 residues. V was trimmed by 7 bases and J by 1 base, leaving 8 bases between them. The CDR3 DNA sequence: TGTGCCAGCAACCAGGGTTCTGGGGCCAACGTCCTGACTTTC. This codes for CASNQGSGANVLTF.

The chain couples TRBV5-4 to TRBJ2-7; a possible D gene is TRBD2 (6 bases). The CDR3 is 14 amino acids. Trimming cost V 7 bases and J 0 bases, with 14 bases left between them. The germline V gene has CDR1 SGHNT and CDR2 YYREEE (reference sequence). The CDR3 bases are TGTGCCAGCTCCAGTGCGGGGCCCTCCTACGAGCAGTACTTC. As protein: CASSSAGPSYEQYF.

This chain joins TRBV6-5 and TRBJ1-1; 10 positions agree with TRBD1. This CDR3 comprises 14 residues. V lost 6 bases to trimming and J lost 1 base; unmatched junction nucleotides: 2. Germline CDR1 is MNHEY and CDR2 is SVGAGI. CDR3 region: CASRRQGANTEAFF. Here the CDR3 DNA reads TGTGCCAGCAGGCGACAGGGGGCGAACACTGAAGCTTTCTTT.

The chain links TRBV29-1 to TRBJ2-7; D possibly corresponds to TRBD1 (5 bases). This CDR3 is 15 amino acids long. V lost 0 bases, J lost 0 bases, and 12 bases lay in between. CDR1 is SQVTM and CDR2 is ANQGSEA in the germline V gene. CDR3 coding DNA: TGCAGCGTTGAAGAGGCCAGGGCAAACTCCTACGAGCAGTACTTC. As protein: CSVEEARANSYEQYF.

J is TRBJ2-7 and V is TRBV27; a weak D match, TRBD2 (6 bases). CDR1 MNHEY and CDR2 SMNVEV come from the germline V gene (reference sequence). V lost 4 bases and J 7 bases, leaving 14 bases between the germline ends. The CDR3 sequence is 13 residues long. CDR3 bases: TGTGCCAGCAGTTCCCGTGAGGGGAGGGAGCAGTACTTC. It encodes CASSSREGREQYF.

The chain uses TRBV30 and TRBJ2-7; TRBD2 might be the D (5 bases). Trimming removed 4 bases at V and 2 bases at J, with 6 bases between. The germline gives CDR1 GTSNPN, CDR2 SVGIG (reference sequence). CDR3 length: 11 amino acids. CDR3 protein: CAWNGAYEQYF. The CDR3 bases are TGTGCCTGGAACGGGGCCTACGAGCAGTACTTC.

The chain carries TRBV7-8 and TRBJ2-7; 9 bases line up with TRBD2. V was clipped by 8 bases and J by 4 bases; unmatched bases: 9. Looked up from germline, CDR1 is SGHVS and CDR2 is FQNEAQ. The CDR3 length is 14 residues. The CDR3 loop is CASGRYSGGYEQYF. The DNA of the CDR3 is TGTGCCAGCGGACGTTATAGCGGGGGATACGAGCAGTACTTC.

The rearrangement uses TRBV29-1 and TRBJ1-1, with D perhaps matching TRBD1 (6 bases). The CDR3 is 14 amino acids. Germline values: CDR1 SQVTM, CDR2 ANQGSEA. V was trimmed by 7 bases and J by 0 bases, leaving 15 bases between them. The CDR3 DNA reads as TGCAGCGCTAAAAAACGGACAGTGAACACTGAAGCTTTCTTT. It encodes CSAKKRTVNTEAFF.

Only one count was recorded for this clone. This rearrangement joins TRBV6-1 to TRBJ1-5, with D unresolved. Germline CDR1 is MNHNS and CDR2 is SASEGT. This CDR3 region has 13 residues. Trimming stripped 6 bases from V and 3 bases from J, with 9 bases between. CDR3 in DNA: TGTGCCAGCAGGGTCACTCTCAATCAGCCCCAGCATTTT. Residues: CASRVTLNQPQHF.

The chain couples TRBV27 to TRBJ2-7, with D perhaps TRBD1 (6 bases). V was shortened by 4 bases and J by 3 bases, with 10 bases between the two germline ends. CDR1 is MNHEY, CDR2 SMNVEV, per germline (reference sequence). There are 13 residues in the CDR3. The CDR3 nucleotides are TGTGCCAGCAGTTCAACAGGGCTCTACGAGCAGTACTTC. This codes for CASSSTGLYEQYF.

This chain links TRBV6-6 with TRBJ2-7; 7 nucleotides agree with TRBD1. The CDR3 has 14 residues. Germline-derived CDR1 and CDR2 are MNHNY and SVGAGI (reference sequence). The ends lost 0 bases at V and 6 bases at J; junction bases unmatched: 5. CDR3 loop: CASSYSGSGGEQYF. The CDR3 bases are TGTGCCAGCAGTTACTCTGGATCAGGGGGCGAGCAGTACTTC.

The rearrangement uses TRBV28 and TRBJ2-7; TRBD1 aligns across 11 bases. This CDR3 has 15 residues. CDR1 MDHEN and CDR2 SYDVKM come from the germline V gene. The V and J ends lost 5 bases and 2 bases, in that order; junction bases with no gene match: 5. The CDR3 DNA reads TGTGCCAGCAGTCCATGGACAGGGGGCCCCTACGAGCAGTACTTC. It translates to CASSPWTGGPYEQYF.

The chain joins TRBV27 to TRBJ2-7; D is perhaps TRBD2 (6 bases). This CDR3 contains 15 residues. The V end lost 5 bases, the J end lost 2 bases, and 16 bases lay between the germline ends. CDR1 and CDR2 (germline): MNHEY, SMNVEV (reference sequence). DNA of the CDR3: TGTGCCAGCAGTCTAAACGCGGGGCTTACCTACGAGCAGTACTTC. It specifies CASSLNAGLTYEQYF.